A single sample gave rise to the 25 T cell receptor beta chains below, sequenced in a study of STAT3 mutations in large granular lymphocyte leukemia. Whole-study findings and limits: At least one immunodominant TCR beta clonotype appeared in every T-cell large granular lymphocyte leukemia patient.

Measured with immunoSEQ multiplex PCR; TCRdb has only the in-frame clones, and not every one. Seen here are around 17,000 clones, 84% observed once, and the top ten hold approximately 8.1%. Their target antigens are unknown. The sample consisted of peripheral blood mononuclear cells. The receptors originated from a man aged 45-65 years with T-cell large granular lymphocyte leukemia. Some clones in this sample may be carry-over from other donors' samples.

This rearrangement joins TRBV9 to TRBJ2-7, with D possibly being TRBD1 (5 bases). The CDR3 is made up of 14 amino acids. Germline values: CDR1 SGDLS, CDR2 YYNGEE. Trimming removed 4 bases from V and 3 bases from J, with 14 bases in between. This CDR3 reads CASSRGSGFYEQYF. DNA for the CDR3: TGTGCCAGCAGCAGGGGCAGTGGCTTCTACGAGCAGTACTTC.

J is TRBJ1-1 and V is TRBV12-5; 8 bases are shared with TRBD1. V shed 6 bases, J shed 6 bases, and the junction held 18 bases outside the gene matches. Per the germline V gene, CDR1 is LGHNT and CDR2 is FRNRAP. The CDR3 covers 17 residues. The CDR3 is CASGPPKTGTGLPEAFF. CDR3 nucleotide sequence: TGTGCTAGTGGCCCCCCTAAGACCGGGACAGGACTCCCTGAAGCTTTCTTT. Filled out from reference TRBV12-5 and TRBJ1-1, the complete variable domain reads DARVTQTPRHKVTEMGQEVTMRCQPILGHNTVFWYRQTMMQGLELLAYFRNRAPLDDSGMPKDRFSAEMPDATLATLKIQPSEPRDSAVYFCASGPPKTGTGLPEAFFGQGTRLTVV.

V gene TRBV28 combines with J gene TRBJ1-1; tentative D call: TRBD1 (5 bases). The CDR3 is 15 residues long. The germline V gene encodes CDR1 MDHEN and CDR2 SYDVKM. V shed 3 bases and J shed 3 bases, with 14 bases lying between them. CDR3 protein: CASSLGGARDTEAFF. The CDR3 DNA follows: TGTGCCAGCAGTTTGGGAGGGGCGCGGGACACTGAAGCTTTCTTT.

This rearrangement joins TRBV5-1 to TRBJ2-4, with D possibly being TRBD2 (7 bases). V shed 0 bases and J shed 8 bases, with 12 bases lying between them. The V gene's germline CDR1 is SGHRS and CDR2 YFSETQ. The CDR3 runs to 14 residues. This CDR3 reads CASSLDQGRDIQYF. The DNA for the CDR3 is TGCGCCAGCAGCTTGGATCAGGGGAGGGACATTCAGTACTTC.

This chain links TRBV7-9 with TRBJ2-3; TRBD1 matches at 10 bases. Germline V gives CDR1 SEHNR, CDR2 FQNEAQ (reference sequence). This CDR3 region has 16 residues. The trim removed 1 base at V and 3 bases at J, leaving 4 bases unmatched. The CDR3 nucleotides are TGTGCCAGCAGCTTAGGGTTGGGACAGGGGACAGATACGCAGTATTTT. It encodes CASSLGLGQGTDTQYF.

CDR3 region: CASSYNRGLNTEAFF. The CDR3 DNA follows: TGTGCCAGCAGCTATAACAGGGGACTGAACACTGAAGCTTTCTTT. The gene calls are TRBV11-1 and TRBJ1-1; the match to TRBD1 covers 7 bases. Germline V gene data show CDR1 as SGHAT and CDR2 as FQDESV (reference sequence). The CDR3 covers 15 residues. Germline trimming cut 4 bases from V and 0 bases from J; bases unmatched to any gene: 5. Full variable domain (outside the CDR3, taken from reference TRBV11-1 and TRBJ1-1): EAEVAQSPRYKITEKSQAVAFWCDPISGHATLYWYRQILGQGPELLVQFQDESVVDDSQLPKDRFSAERLKGVDSTLKIQPAELGDSAMYLCASSYNRGLNTEAFFGQGTRLTVV.

This chain links TRBV9 with TRBJ2-7, with TRBD1 matching 10 bases. The J segment lost 1 base and the V segment lost 0 bases, leaving 1 base of the junction unmatched. Germline V lookup: CDR1 SGDLS, CDR2 YYNGEE. The CDR3 has 15 amino acids. The CDR3 DNA sequence: TGTGCCAGCAGCGTAGGACAGGGGGCGTCCTACGAGCAGTACTTC. It codes for CASSVGQGASYEQYF.

The chain combines TRBV2 with TRBJ2-3; unclear D gene. The CDR3 sequence is 13 residues long. Per the germline V gene, CDR1 is SNHLY and CDR2 is FYNNEI. The V and J ends lost 4 bases and 2 bases respectively, with 7 bases between them. The CDR3 region is CASSVALTDTQYF. The DNA of the CDR3 is TGTGCCAGCAGTGTGGCACTCACAGATACGCAGTATTTT.

The chain has TRBV18 and TRBJ2-5; a weak D match, TRBD1 (6 bases). Trimming took 6 bases from V and 4 from J, leaving 18 bases between them. Germline V lookup: CDR1 KGHSH, CDR2 LQKENI. This CDR3 has 15 amino acids. CDR3 loop: CASSRQVQEVETQYF. DNA of the CDR3: TGTGCCAGCTCTCGACAGGTCCAGGAAGTAGAGACCCAGTACTTC.

The V call is TRBV7-2, the J call TRBJ2-3; 7 bases agree with TRBD2. CDR3 length: 15 residues. After removal of 5 bases from V and 5 bases from J, the junction contained 10 bases not matched to a gene. Per the germline V gene, CDR1 is SGHTA and CDR2 is FQGNSA. This chain's CDR3 is CASSRLANRGDTQYF. In DNA form, the CDR3 reads TGTGCCAGCAGCCGACTAGCAAATAGGGGAGATACGCAGTATTTT.

The chain combines TRBV10-3 with TRBJ1-2; the D is unclear. Germline V gives CDR1 ENHRY, CDR2 SYGVKD. The germline V and J ends were trimmed by 8 bases and 2 bases, with 21 bases remaining between them. The CDR3 runs to 16 residues. This CDR3 is CAIGVSDYSTNYGYTF. CDR3 sequence (DNA): TGTGCCATCGGAGTTAGCGATTATTCAACAAACTATGGCTACACCTTC.

The rearrangement links TRBV5-1 to TRBJ2-5; the D gene could be TRBD1 or TRBD2 (6 bases each). V gave up 3 bases and J gave up 2 bases, with 14 bases separating them. CDR1 and CDR2 (germline): SGHRS, YFSETQ. The CDR3 totals 15 residues. The CDR3 sequence is CASSWGAGTQETQYF. For the CDR3, the DNA is TGCGCCAGCAGCTGGGGGGCGGGGACGCAAGAGACCCAGTACTTC.

The genes are TRBV6-4 and TRBJ2-1; 11 nucleotides line up with TRBD2. V lost 0 bases and J lost 8; bases outside the gene matches: 3. Germline V gives CDR1 MRHNA, CDR2 SNTAGT. The length of the CDR3 is 15 residues. The CDR3 nucleotides read TGTGCCAGCAGTGACTCGATAGCGGGAGGGCATGAGCAGTTCTTC. Its translation is CASSDSIAGGHEQFF.

This clone was counted between two and nine times. DNA for the CDR3: TGCGCCAGCAGCCAAGAAGAGGGGGGCTATGGCTACACCTTC. Protein product: CASSQEEGGYGYTF. The chain employs TRBV4-1 and TRBJ1-2; the D gene is possibly TRBD1 (6 bases). V lost 0 bases and J 4 bases, leaving 9 bases between the germline ends. The germline CDR1 and CDR2 sequences are MGHRA and YSYEKL. The CDR3 has 14 amino acids.

The chain uses TRBV7-9 and TRBJ1-1, with 8 bases fitting TRBD1. V lost 5 bases, J lost 5 bases, and 10 bases stayed unmatched. Germline CDR1 and CDR2: SEHNR and FQNEAQ (reference sequence). This CDR3 is built from 15 residues. The CDR3 sequence: CASSRSRGQRTEAFF. The CDR3 DNA sequence: TGTGCCAGCAGCCGCAGCAGGGGGCAAAGAACTGAAGCTTTCTTT. Combining the CDR3 with reference TRBV7-9 and TRBJ1-1 gives the whole variable domain DTGVSQNPRHKITKRGQNVTFRCDPISEHNRLYWYRQTLGQGPEFLTYFQNEAQLEKSRLLSDRFSAERPKGSFSTLEIQRTEQGDSAMYLCASSRSRGQRTEAFFGQGTRLTVV.

This chain connects TRBV14 to TRBJ1-2; maybe TRBD1 (5 bases). The V end was cut by 5 bases, the J end by 5 bases, with 9 bases between. This CDR3 comprises 12 residues. Germline V gene data show CDR1 as SGHDN and CDR2 as FVKESK. CDR3 DNA sequence: TGTGCCAGCAGCGACTGGGGGTATGGCTACACCTTC. It codes for CASSDWGYGYTF.

This clone has just one count. In nucleotides, the CDR3 is TGCGCCAGCAGATTTGATTACACTGAAGCTTTCTTT. It yields the protein CASRFDYTEAFF. The gene calls are TRBV5-1 and TRBJ1-1, with D unresolved. Germline V gives CDR1 SGHRS, CDR2 YFSETQ. Trimming removed 5 bases from V and 3 bases from J, with 8 bases in between. CDR3 size: 12 residues.

This clone occurred once. This chain links TRBV4-1 with TRBJ1-2, with D maybe TRBD1 (5 bases). The germline gives CDR1 MGHRA, CDR2 YSYEKL. Trimming pared 4 bases from V and 7 bases from J, leaving 13 bases between. This CDR3 contains 13 residues. The CDR3 loop is CASSLPAGSGYTF. The CDR3 DNA sequence: TGCGCCAGCAGCCTCCCGGCAGGGTCTGGCTACACCTTC.

The chain has TRBV7-8 and TRBJ2-7, with 8 bases matching TRBD1. Germline V gene data show CDR1 as SGHVS and CDR2 as FQNEAQ. Unmatched junction bases numbered 9, after V lost 0 bases and J lost 5 bases. This CDR3 is built from 16 residues. The CDR3 here is CASSLASGGAQNEQYF. Here the CDR3 DNA reads TGTGCCAGCAGCTTAGCCTCAGGGGGCGCCCAGAACGAGCAGTACTTC.

V and J are TRBV5-4 and TRBJ2-5; a possible D gene is TRBD2 (7 bases). Germline lookup yields CDR1 SGHNT and CDR2 YYREEE (reference sequence). The CDR3 runs 15 residues. Trimming removed 4 bases at V and 1 base at J, with 14 bases between. The CDR3 DNA follows: TGTGCCAGCAGCACCAATGGGGGGGCCCAAGAGACCCAGTACTTC. Translated: CASSTNGGAQETQYF.

V and J are TRBV18 and TRBJ1-6; possibly TRBD1 for D (6 bases). The CDR3 is made up of 13 amino acids. V was shortened by 3 bases and J by 9 bases, with 9 bases between the two germline ends. Germline lookup yields CDR1 KGHSH and CDR2 LQKENI. As DNA, the CDR3 is TGTGCCAGCTCACCCGACAGGTTTTCACCCCTCCACTTT. It is translated as CASSPDRFSPLHF.

This chain connects TRBV13 to TRBJ2-3, with D perhaps TRBD2 (6 bases). CDR1 is PRHDT and CDR2 is FYEKMQ in the germline V gene (reference sequence). V was clipped by 5 bases and J by 0 bases, with 12 bases between them. The CDR3 totals 15 residues. The CDR3 region is CASSARRASTDTQYF. CDR3 nucleotide sequence: TGTGCCAGCAGCGCCCGGAGGGCTAGCACAGATACGCAGTATTTT.

V gene TRBV25-1 combines with J gene TRBJ1-6, with D perhaps matching TRBD1 (5 bases). Trimming shortened V by 7 bases and J by 2 bases, and 12 bases separated the two germline ends. Germline V gene lookup returns CDR1 MGHDK and CDR2 SYGVNS. The CDR3 totals 15 residues. The chain's CDR3 is CASMHGGPYNSPLHF. The CDR3 nucleotides read TGTGCCAGCATGCACGGGGGACCCTATAATTCACCCCTCCACTTT.

The V gene is TRBV11-2, the J gene TRBJ2-3; D call uncertain. Looked up from germline, CDR1 is SGHAT and CDR2 is FQNNGV. The V and J ends lost 1 base and 2 bases respectively, with 4 bases between them. The CDR3 is made up of 13 amino acids. CDR3 nucleotides: TGTGCCAGCAGCTTAGGTTACACAGATACGCAGTATTTT. Translation gives CASSLGYTDTQYF.

The chain has TRBV5-1 and TRBJ1-2; D unclear. Between the trimmed V and J ends, which lost 0 bases and 2 bases, there was a span of 11 bases. Germline V lookup: CDR1 SGHRS, CDR2 YFSETQ. The CDR3 runs to 15 residues. This CDR3 is CASSLAAGINYGYTF. CDR3 in DNA: TGCGCCAGCAGCTTGGCCGCGGGGATCAACTATGGCTACACCTTC.